This T cell receptor beta chain stems from a study of blood T cell repertoires in COVID-19. Under the authors' procedure: Estimation of nucleated cell counts relied on the amplification of reference gene primers. The repertoire was sequenced with immunoSEQ multiplex PCR; TCRdb's copy has only in-frame clones and lacks some. V and J calls and clone size are as listed in that table; D and trimming were resolved from the DNA. The sample has 250,000 to 350,000 clones, 90% seen once. Participant-reported clinical history was the basis for cohort assignment. Losses at the gene ends were 1 base for V and 8 bases for J; bases not matched to a gene: 12. The CDR3 runs to 16 residues. Germline V CDR1 and CDR2: SGHKS, YYEKEE (reference sequence).

The sample consisted of PBMCs or T cells enriched from blood (not recorded which). The TCR was taken from a man in his fifties or sixties who had recovered from COVID-19. The V gene is TRBV5-5, the J gene TRBJ2-1, with 7 bases lining up with TRBD2. CDR3 nucleotide sequence: TGTGCCAGCAGCTTGCCCACCGGGACTATAACCGATGAGCAGTTCTTC. As protein: CASSLPTGTITDEQFF.